What follows is one T cell receptor (beta chain) and its context. Losses at the gene ends were 2 bases for V and 1 base for J; bases not matched to a gene: 11. The CDR3 is 17 amino acids. Germline values: CDR1 KGHSH, CDR2 LQKENI. This entry is derived from a study of response to subunit inactivated influenza vaccine. MiXCR was run by TCRdb on the RT-PCR reads, yielding one entry per CDR3 protein. In the table there are some 540,000 distinct CDR3 sequences, approximately 22% of which are singletons. These data were also filed under a second study, of T cells expressing NK-cell markers. That paper adds: TCR beta cDNA was generated via 5'RACE template switching incorporating UMIs.

The chain is built from TRBV18 and TRBJ2-7, with TRBD2 matching 7 bases. This TCR came from a man aged 50 to 60 who received an inactivated influenza vaccine. The source was CD4+ T cells sorted from PBMCs, collected about 12 days after vaccination. The chain's CDR3 is CASSPSIRGTNSYEQYF. The CDR3 region has the DNA TGTGCCAGCTCACCAAGCATTCGAGGGACTAATTCCTACGAGCAGTACTTC.